This paragraph covers one T cell receptor beta chain sequence. The entry originates in a study of blood T cell repertoires in COVID-19. Authors' data handling: From reference gene primer amplification, estimates of nucleated cell counts were derived. The repertoire was sequenced with immunoSEQ multiplex PCR; TCRdb's copy has only in-frame clones and lacks some. D and trimming were read from the DNA, whereas the V and J calls and clone size are those reported in that table. The sample carries some 110,000 clones, roughly nine tenths recorded once. V was cut by 5 bases and J by 1 base, with 14 bases left in between. This CDR3 has 16 amino acids. The V gene's germline CDR1 is KGHDR and CDR2 SFDVKD.

The receptor was derived from an older man who had recovered from COVID-19. Sequencing used peripheral blood. V is TRBV24-1 and J is TRBJ2-1; a weak D match, TRBD2 (6 bases). The CDR3 DNA reads TGTGCCACCAGTGGTGTCACGGGGGAATCCTACAATGAGCAGTTCTTC. Its translation: CATSGVTGESYNEQFF.